These T cell receptor beta chains were read from a single sample in a study of T cells after yellow fever vaccination. TCRdb called the 5' RACE reads again in MiXCR, with one record for every CDR3 protein. The sample includes 550,000 to 750,000 distinct CDR3 sequences, approximately 15% seen only once; the top ten take about an eighth. The sample was PBMCs, taken on the day of the yellow fever booster vaccination. All receptors come from a man between 25 and 39 years old who received the YFV17D yellow fever vaccine. Each CDR3 is given with its conserved first and last residue. The D gene is left open where the match is weak. Clone size, where shown, is once, few, many, or a class for clones that have expanded.

clone size: .
CDR3 length: 14
V gene: TRBV29-1
D gene: .
J gene: TRBJ1-1
CDR3 DNA: TGCAGCGCCCAGAGGCAGGGGATGAACACTGAAGCTTTCTTT
CDR3 protein: CSAQRQGMNTEAFF

clone size: few
CDR3 length: 15
V gene: TRBV7-8
D gene: TRBD2
J gene: TRBJ2-5
CDR3 DNA: TGTGCCAGCAGCTTAGACGTCGGGGGGGAAGAGACCCAGTACTTC
CDR3 protein: CASSLDVGGEETQYF

clone size: .
CDR3 length: 16
V gene: TRBV20-1
D gene: TRBD2
J gene: TRBJ2-5
CDR3 DNA: TGCAGTGCTAGAGGGTTAGCGGGAGACTTCCAAGAGACCCAGTACTTC
CDR3 protein: CSARGLAGDFQETQYF

clone size: .
CDR3 length: 14
V gene: TRBV24-1
D gene: .
J gene: TRBJ2-7
CDR3 DNA: TGTGCCACCAGTGACGCCAGGGGTGCGTACGAGCAGTACTTC
CDR3 protein: CATSDARGAYEQYF

clone size: .
CDR3 length: 15
V gene: TRBV7-9
D gene: TRBD2
J gene: TRBJ2-1
CDR3 DNA: TGTGCCAGCAGCTTATCACTAGCGGGCTACAATGAGCAGTTCTTC
CDR3 protein: CASSLSLAGYNEQFF

clone size: .
CDR3 length: 12
V gene: TRBV28
D gene: .
J gene: TRBJ2-7
CDR3 DNA: TGTGCCAGCAGCGGGGGATTCTACGAGCAGTACTTC
CDR3 protein: CASSGGFYEQYF

clone size: few
CDR3 length: 11
V gene: TRBV20-1
D gene: TRBD1
J gene: TRBJ1-2
CDR3 DNA: TGCAGTGCTCGACAGGGAGAGGGCTACACCTTC
CDR3 protein: CSARQGEGYTF

clone size: .
CDR3 length: 13
V gene: TRBV15
D gene: .
J gene: TRBJ2-5
CDR3 DNA: TGTGCCACCAGCAGAGTTCAGGCAGAGACCCAGTACTTC
CDR3 protein: CATSRVQAETQYF

clone size: .
CDR3 length: 13
V gene: TRBV5-6
D gene: .
J gene: TRBJ2-5
CDR3 DNA: TGTGCCAGCAGCAAGACGGGGATTGAGACCCAGTACTTC
CDR3 protein: CASSKTGIETQYF

clone size: .
CDR3 length: 17
V gene: TRBV4-1
D gene: TRBD2
J gene: TRBJ2-1
CDR3 DNA: TGCGCCAGCAGCCAAGTGGGGACTAGCGGTTATTACAATGAGCAGTTCTTC
CDR3 protein: CASSQVGTSGYYNEQFF

clone size: once
CDR3 length: 15
V gene: TRBV7-2
D gene: .
J gene: TRBJ1-5
CDR3 DNA: TGTGCCAGCAGCTTCGGGACACTGGGAAATCAGCCCCAGCATTTT
CDR3 protein: CASSFGTLGNQPQHF

clone size: few
CDR3 length: 16
V gene: TRBV7-3
D gene: TRBD2
J gene: TRBJ2-1
CDR3 DNA: TGTGCCAGCAGCTTTGGACTAGCGGGGGCCTACAATGAGCAGTTCTTC
CDR3 protein: CASSFGLAGAYNEQFF

clone size: few
CDR3 length: 20
V gene: TRBV11-2
D gene: TRBD2
J gene: TRBJ2-1
CDR3 DNA: TGTGCCAGCAGCTTAGGGACTAGCGGGAGAGGTTTTCTGGCTGGGAATGAGCAGTTCTTC
CDR3 protein: CASSLGTSGRGFLAGNEQFF

clone size: few
CDR3 length: 16
V gene: TRBV20-1
D gene: .
J gene: TRBJ2-7
CDR3 DNA: TGCAGTGCTAGAGCTCGGACCCTCCAGAGCTCCTACGAGCAGTACTTC
CDR3 protein: CSARARTLQSSYEQYF

clone size: .
CDR3 length: 15
V gene: TRBV7-2
D gene: TRBD1
J gene: TRBJ1-6
CDR3 DNA: TGTGCCAGCAGCTTCCCGGACAGGATTTCTTCACCCCTCCACTTT
CDR3 protein: CASSFPDRISSPLHF

clone size: few
CDR3 length: 14
V gene: TRBV20-1
D gene: .
J gene: TRBJ1-5
CDR3 DNA: TGCAGTGCTACCTCCCTAGGGGACAATCAGCCCCAGCATTTT
CDR3 protein: CSATSLGDNQPQHF

clone size: few
CDR3 length: 17
V gene: TRBV5-5
D gene: TRBD2
J gene: TRBJ2-1
CDR3 DNA: TGTGCCAGCAGCTCCGGGTTTCTAGCGGGAGGTAGGAATGAGCAGTTCTTC
CDR3 protein: CASSSGFLAGGRNEQFF

clone size: many
CDR3 length: 15
V gene: TRBV30
D gene: TRBD2
J gene: TRBJ2-7
CDR3 DNA: TGTGCCTGGAGTACCGGGACTAGTATAAAGTACGAGCAGTACTTC
CDR3 protein: CAWSTGTSIKYEQYF

clone size: few
CDR3 length: 16
V gene: TRBV7-6
D gene: TRBD2
J gene: TRBJ2-2
CDR3 DNA: TGTGCCAGCAGCTTAGTCGGCGGGGGGGTCACCGGGGAGCTGTTTTTT
CDR3 protein: CASSLVGGGVTGELFF

clone size: .
CDR3 length: 13
V gene: TRBV10-1
D gene: TRBD2
J gene: TRBJ2-1
CDR3 DNA: TGCGCCAGCAGTGTCACTAGCGGCAGTGAGCAGTTCTTC
CDR3 protein: CASSVTSGSEQFF

clone size: .
CDR3 length: 15
V gene: TRBV4-3
D gene: TRBD2
J gene: TRBJ2-1
CDR3 DNA: TGCGCCAGCAGCCAACTGAGCGGGGGTGGGGATGAGCAGTTCTTC
CDR3 protein: CASSQLSGGGDEQFF

clone size: many
CDR3 length: 9
V gene: TRBV20-1
D gene: .
J gene: TRBJ2-7
CDR3 DNA: TGCAGTGTATTAAGCGAGCAGTACTTC
CDR3 protein: CSVLSEQYF

clone size: few
CDR3 length: 17
V gene: TRBV3-1
D gene: .
J gene: TRBJ2-1
CDR3 DNA: TGTGCCAGCAGCCAGGGGGAGACTCGGAGAGTTATCAATGAGCAGTTCTTC
CDR3 protein: CASSQGETRRVINEQFF

clone size: few
CDR3 length: 12
V gene: TRBV29-1
D gene: .
J gene: TRBJ2-5
CDR3 DNA: TGCAGCGTGGGGACTCCCTGGGAGACCCAGTACTTC
CDR3 protein: CSVGTPWETQYF

clone size: few
CDR3 length: 15
V gene: TRBV7-9
D gene: TRBD2
J gene: TRBJ2-5
CDR3 DNA: TGTGCCAGCAGCGCCAGCGGGAGGGCCTTGAAGACCCAGTACTTC
CDR3 protein: CASSASGRALKTQYF

clone size: .
CDR3 length: 17
V gene: TRBV7-2
D gene: .
J gene: TRBJ2-2
CDR3 DNA: TGTGCCAGCAGCCCCATGAACCGGGGAGTTCACACCGGGGAGCTGTTTTTT
CDR3 protein: CASSPMNRGVHTGELFF

clone size: .
CDR3 length: 16
V gene: TRBV10-3
D gene: TRBD2
J gene: TRBJ2-7
CDR3 DNA: TGTGCCATCAGTGATTCGGGACTAGCGGGAACATACGAGCAGTACTTC
CDR3 protein: CAISDSGLAGTYEQYF

clone size: many
CDR3 length: 15
V gene: TRBV5-1
D gene: TRBD2
J gene: TRBJ2-1
CDR3 DNA: TGCGCCAGCAGCTTGGTTGCGGGAGGCCCTAATGAGCAGTTCTTC
CDR3 protein: CASSLVAGGPNEQFF

clone size: .
CDR3 length: 22
V gene: TRBV3-1
D gene: TRBD2
J gene: TRBJ2-1
CDR3 DNA: TGTGCCAGCCGCCCAAGCGGTCGGAGACTAGCGGGAACCTTTAAAGGGGCTTCTGAGCAGTTCTTC
CDR3 protein: CASRPSGRRLAGTFKGASEQFF

clone size: .
CDR3 length: 14
V gene: TRBV20-1
D gene: .
J gene: TRBJ2-5
CDR3 DNA: TGCAGTGTTCAAGGACAGATACCCAAAGAGACCCAGTACTTC
CDR3 protein: CSVQGQIPKETQYF

clone size: .
CDR3 length: 15
V gene: TRBV6-1
D gene: .
J gene: TRBJ1-3
CDR3 DNA: TGTGCCAGCAGCCTGACAGCCCTCTCTGGAAACACCATATATTTT
CDR3 protein: CASSLTALSGNTIYF

clone size: few
CDR3 length: 15
V gene: TRBV12-3/TRBV12-4
D gene: .
J gene: TRBJ2-5
CDR3 DNA: TGTGCCAGCAGCCTCACCCCGGACAGCCAAGAGACCCAGTACTTC
CDR3 protein: CASSLTPDSQETQYF

clone size: few
CDR3 length: 14
V gene: TRBV30
D gene: .
J gene: TRBJ1-5
CDR3 DNA: TGTGCCTGGAGTGTATTGAATAGCAATCAGCCCCAGCATTTT
CDR3 protein: CAWSVLNSNQPQHF

clone size: few
CDR3 length: 15
V gene: TRBV15
D gene: .
J gene: TRBJ1-2
CDR3 DNA: TGTGCCACCAGCAGAGATTACGCCAGCCCCTATGGCTACACCTTC
CDR3 protein: CATSRDYASPYGYTF

clone size: .
CDR3 length: 17
V gene: TRBV3-1
D gene: TRBD1
J gene: TRBJ2-6
CDR3 DNA: TGTACCAGCTGGACCGGGACAGGGGGCTCTGGGGCCAACGTCCTGACTTTC
CDR3 protein: CTSWTGTGGSGANVLTF

clone size: few
CDR3 length: 15
V gene: TRBV24-1
D gene: .
J gene: TRBJ2-3
CDR3 DNA: TGTGCCACCATCGATCTCCAGTCGGGCACAGATACGCAGTATTTT
CDR3 protein: CATIDLQSGTDTQYF

clone size: few
CDR3 length: 14
V gene: TRBV6-1
D gene: .
J gene: TRBJ2-7
CDR3 DNA: TGTGCCAGCCGGAAGTGGGGGGACTCCTACGAGCAGTACTTC
CDR3 protein: CASRKWGDSYEQYF

clone size: .
CDR3 length: 13
V gene: TRBV9
D gene: .
J gene: TRBJ1-2
CDR3 DNA: TGTGCCAGCAGCGTAGAGGCCCTTGGGGGCTACACCTTC
CDR3 protein: CASSVEALGGYTF

clone size: few
CDR3 length: 14
V gene: TRBV20-1
D gene: TRBD2
J gene: TRBJ2-7
CDR3 DNA: TGCAGTGCAACTAGCGGGAGGGCGTTCTACGAGCAGTACTTC
CDR3 protein: CSATSGRAFYEQYF

clone size: many
CDR3 length: 13
V gene: TRBV7-2
D gene: .
J gene: TRBJ2-2
CDR3 DNA: TGTGCCAGCAGCCTCTGGATCGACGGGGAGCTGTTTTTT
CDR3 protein: CASSLWIDGELFF

clone size: few
CDR3 length: 15
V gene: TRBV20-1
D gene: TRBD1
J gene: TRBJ2-3
CDR3 DNA: TGCAGTGCCGAGGGACAGGGGGCTAGCACAGATACGCAGTATTTT
CDR3 protein: CSAEGQGASTDTQYF

clone size: few
CDR3 length: 13
V gene: TRBV20-1
D gene: .
J gene: TRBJ1-2
CDR3 DNA: TGCAGTGCTAGAGTTTACAAGGACTATGGCTACACCTTC
CDR3 protein: CSARVYKDYGYTF

clone size: few
CDR3 length: 15
V gene: TRBV20-1
D gene: TRBD2
J gene: TRBJ2-3
CDR3 DNA: TGCAGTGCAATTAGACTAGCGGGAGACCCCGATACGCAGTATTTT
CDR3 protein: CSAIRLAGDPDTQYF

clone size: few
CDR3 length: 16
V gene: TRBV19
D gene: .
J gene: TRBJ2-7
CDR3 DNA: TGTGCCAGTAGTATGGGTTACGGGGGAGAGGCCTACGAGCAGTACTTC
CDR3 protein: CASSMGYGGEAYEQYF

clone size: many
CDR3 length: 12
V gene: TRBV12-3/TRBV12-4
D gene: TRBD2
J gene: TRBJ2-7
CDR3 DNA: TGTGCCAGCAGCCCTGGGACTAGCGGGAGGACCTTC
CDR3 protein: CASSPGTSGRTF

clone size: .
CDR3 length: 14
V gene: TRBV9
D gene: TRBD2
J gene: TRBJ2-1
CDR3 DNA: TGTGCCAGCAGCGATTACGGGAGGGCCAATGAGCAGTTCTTC
CDR3 protein: CASSDYGRANEQFF

clone size: .
CDR3 length: 13
V gene: TRBV12-3/TRBV12-4
D gene: .
J gene: TRBJ2-5
CDR3 DNA: TGTGCCAGCAGTTTTGGGGCAGCGGAGACCCAGTACTTC
CDR3 protein: CASSFGAAETQYF